These 20 T cell receptor beta chains originate from one sample sequenced in a study of neurological immune-mediated disorders. Documented time point: longitudinal time-point 3. TCRdb fed the 5' RACE reads into MiXCR, producing one record per CDR3 protein. The repertoire holds about 99,000 distinct CDR3 sequences, with about a tenth as singletons. Material for sequencing was PBMCs. The receptor set was obtained from a female donor with HTLV-1-associated myelopathy (HAM/TSP).

This clonotype occurred a few times. Here the CDR3 reads CASSSGREAFF. CDR3 in DNA: TGTGCCAGCAGTTCCGGACGGGAAGCTTTCTTT. The V gene is TRBV12-3 or TRBV12-4, the J gene TRBJ1-1; D call uncertain. The CDR3 has 11 amino acids. V shed 4 bases and J shed 8 bases, with 8 bases lying between them.

This clonotype was seen ten or more times. The V call is TRBV7-9, the J call TRBJ2-7; D perhaps matches TRBD2 (5 bases). V was trimmed by 4 bases and J by 2 bases, leaving 12 bases between them. This CDR3 is 14 amino acids long. Germline CDR1 is SEHNR and CDR2 is FQNEAQ (reference sequence). For the CDR3, the DNA is TGTGCCAGCAGCTCTTGGGGAGAGACCTACGAGCAGTACTTC. Its translation: CASSSWGETYEQYF.

In this sample, this clonotype turned up a few times. The chain combines TRBV4-1 with TRBJ2-3; D is undetermined. CDR3 length equals 17 residues. V was trimmed by 0 bases and J by 6 bases, leaving 19 bases between them. Germline V gene lookup returns CDR1 MGHRA and CDR2 YSYEKL. Here the CDR3 reads CASSQDLTPRNPDTQYF. CDR3 DNA sequence: TGCGCCAGCAGCCAAGATCTGACGCCTAGAAACCCGGATACGCAGTATTTT.

This clonotype has a count of ten or more. This chain links TRBV7-9 with TRBJ1-2; possibly TRBD1 for D (5 bases). V lost 2 bases to trimming and J lost 0 bases, with 7 bases between them. The germline V gene has CDR1 SEHNR and CDR2 FQNEAQ (reference sequence). The CDR3 length is 14 residues. The CDR3 loop is CASSLQGPNYGYTF. CDR3 sequence (DNA): TGTGCCAGCAGCTTACAGGGCCCTAACTATGGCTACACCTTC.

To note about this clonotype: The junction does not match germline at one end; this may be a read error. CDR3 in amino acids: CANSSGTGGNEQFF. The DNA of the CDR3 is TGCGCCAACAGCTCCGGGACAGGGGGCAATGAGCAGTTCTTC. The chain employs TRBV5-1 and TRBJ2-1; 11 bases agree with TRBD1. CDR3 size: 14 residues. In germline, CDR1 is SGHRS, CDR2 YFSETQ. The full variable domain, in which reference TRBV5-1 and TRBJ2-1 provide the parts outside the CDR3, is KAGVTQTPRYLIKTRGQQVTLSCSPISGHRSVSWYQQTPGQGLQFLFEYFSETQRNKGNFPGRFSGRQFSNSRSEMNVSTLELGDSALYLCANSSGTGGNEQFFGPGTRLTVL.

This clonotype was seen repeatedly, ten times or more. The chain employs TRBV20-1 and TRBJ2-7; D is undetermined. There are 12 residues in the CDR3. The ends were cut back, 2 bases at V and 1 base at J, with 6 bases in the middle. From germline, CDR1 is DFQATT and CDR2 SNEGSKA (reference sequence). CDR3 sequence reads: CSARSLSYEQYF. CDR3 DNA: TGCAGTGCTAGAAGTCTTTCCTACGAGCAGTACTTC.

This clonotype was recorded at least ten times. The V gene is TRBV7-9, the J gene TRBJ1-4; TRBD1 matches at 11 bases. In germline, CDR1 is SEHNR, CDR2 FQNEAQ (reference sequence). CDR3 length equals 17 residues. The J segment lost 3 bases and the V segment lost 5 bases, leaving 8 bases of the junction unmatched. This CDR3 is CASSLGTGGLPNEKLFF. The CDR3 nucleotides read TGTGCCAGCAGCCTCGGGACAGGGGGTCTTCCTAATGAAAAACTGTTTTTT.

This clonotype has a count of ten or more. CDR3 coding DNA: TGCGCCAGCAGCTCCCCCCCCCACGTCACCCCAGGGTGGGACACCGGGGAGCTGTTTTTT. Amino acids: CASSSPPHVTPGWDTGELFF. This chain connects TRBV5-1 to TRBJ2-2; D is perhaps TRBD1 (5 bases). With 3 bases removed from V and 3 bases from J, the gap between germline ends came to 27 bases. From germline, CDR1 is SGHRS and CDR2 YFSETQ. The CDR3 spans 20 residues.

This clonotype has a count of ten or more. The V call is TRBV28, the J call TRBJ2-2; D call uncertain. The germline V gene has CDR1 MDHEN and CDR2 SYDVKM. The CDR3 length is 15 residues. Trimming pared 3 bases from V and 2 bases from J, leaving 10 bases between. CDR3 nucleotide sequence: TGTGCCAGCAGTTTCCAGCTGGCAAACACCGGGGAGCTGTTTTTT. Protein product: CASSFQLANTGELFF.

This clonotype has more than one count but fewer than ten. The chain combines TRBV10-3 with TRBJ2-7; D ambiguous. Trimming removed 8 bases from V and 5 bases from J, with 13 bases in between. The CDR3 is 12 residues long. CDR1 is ENHRY and CDR2 is SYGVKD in the germline V gene. CDR3 nucleotides: TGTGCCATCCTGACCCCCGGTGACGAGCAGTACTTC. Translating gives CAILTPGDEQYF.

Of note for this clonotype: This sequence may be a read error, since a much larger clone differs from it by one base. V and J are TRBV12-3 or TRBV12-4 and TRBJ2-1; a possible D gene is TRBD1 (6 bases). The CDR3 runs to 15 residues. The DNA for the CDR3 is TGTGTCAGCAGTCGACAGGAGAGCTCCTACAATGAGCAGTTCTTC. Protein sequence: CVSSRQESSYNEQFF.

This clonotype has at least ten counts. V gene TRBV6-1 combines with J gene TRBJ1-1; no clear D. The CDR3 runs 13 residues. Germline V gene data show CDR1 as MNHNS and CDR2 as SASEGT. Trimming shortened V by 5 bases and J by 4 bases, and 11 bases separated the two germline ends. The chain's CDR3 is CASSPRPGTEAFF. The CDR3, as DNA: TGTGCCAGCAGTCCGCGACCCGGCACTGAAGCTTTCTTT.

This clonotype was detected many times. The CDR3 is CASSYLEDNEQFF. The CDR3 region has the DNA TGTGCCAGCAGTTACCTAGAGGACAATGAGCAGTTCTTC. This chain links TRBV12-3 or TRBV12-4 with TRBJ2-1; D uncertain. V shed 4 bases and J shed 5 bases, with 9 bases lying between them. The CDR3 is made up of 13 amino acids.

This clonotype was seen repeatedly, ten times or more. The chain employs TRBV7-2 and TRBJ2-3, with D tentatively TRBD1 or TRBD2 (5 bases each). This CDR3 contains 16 residues. The germline V and J ends were trimmed by 5 bases and 2 bases, with 17 bases remaining between them. Germline V gene data show CDR1 as SGHTA and CDR2 as FQGNSA. The CDR3 reads CASSPLPGRYTDTQYF. CDR3 in DNA: TGTGCCAGCAGCCCCCTCCCGGGGCGCTACACAGATACGCAGTATTTT.

There are many counts of this clonotype. The chain joins TRBV20-1 to TRBJ2-7; D perhaps matches TRBD2 (6 bases). The CDR3 is 11 residues long. With 6 bases removed from V and 5 bases from J, the gap between germline ends came to 11 bases. The germline V gene has CDR1 DFQATT and CDR2 SNEGSKA (reference sequence). The CDR3 DNA sequence: TGCAGTGCAACTACTAGCAACGAGCAGTACTTC. Amino acids: CSATTSNEQYF.

This clonotype was observed many times. The rearrangement uses TRBV5-1 and TRBJ2-7; D is perhaps TRBD1 (6 bases). Germline loops: CDR1 SGHRS, CDR2 YFSETQ. Trimming cost V 4 bases and J 5 bases, with 13 bases left between them. CDR3 length: 13 residues. The CDR3 DNA follows: TGCGCCAGCAGCCGGGAAACAGGGAACGAGCAGTACTTC. It specifies CASSRETGNEQYF.

In its sample, this clonotype was seen many times. J is TRBJ2-7 and V is TRBV7-2, with 10 nucleotides matching TRBD2. CDR3 size: 15 residues. V was clipped by 2 bases and J by 7 bases; unmatched bases: 8. Germline CDR1 is SGHTA and CDR2 is FQGNSA. CDR3 amino acids: CASSLKSGGVREQYF. The CDR3, as DNA: TGTGCCAGCAGCTTAAAGAGCGGGGGGGTGAGGGAGCAGTACTTC.

The sample holds many counts of this clonotype. The genes are TRBV9 and TRBJ2-1; 8 bases fit TRBD2. Losses at the gene ends were 2 bases for V and 1 base for J; bases not matched to a gene: 5. Germline lookup yields CDR1 SGDLS and CDR2 YYNGEE. CDR3 length: 16 amino acids. The CDR3 sequence is CASSVAGRGSYNEQFF. CDR3 coding DNA: TGTGCCAGCAGCGTGGCCGGGAGGGGATCCTACAATGAGCAGTTCTTC.

In its sample, this clonotype was seen many times. The chain uses TRBV7-2 and TRBJ2-1; TRBD2 agrees at 9 bases. Per germline, CDR1 SGHTA and CDR2 FQGNSA. The CDR3 spans 17 residues. Trimming at V came to 2 bases and at J to 6 bases, leaving 11 bases not matched to a gene. The CDR3 protein is CASSLKGGGVATNEQFF. CDR3 nucleotide sequence: TGTGCCAGCAGCTTAAAAGGCGGGGGGGTGGCGACCAATGAGCAGTTCTTC. The full variable domain, rest sourced from reference TRBV7-2 and TRBJ2-1, is GAGVSQSPSNKVTEKGKDVELRCDPISGHTALYWYRQSLGQGLEFLIYFQGNSAPDKSGLPSDRFSAERTGGSVSTLTIQRTQQEDSAVYLCASSLKGGGVATNEQFFGPGTRLTVL.

The rearrangement links TRBV5-1 to TRBJ1-1; perhaps TRBD1 as D (5 bases). This CDR3 is 14 amino acids long. V was trimmed by 0 bases and J by 1 base, leaving 7 bases between them. Germline V gene sequence: CDR1 SGHRS, CDR2 YFSETQ. The CDR3 DNA sequence: TGCGCCAGCAGCTTGGAGGGGTGGAACACTGAAGCTTTCTTT. Its translation: CASSLEGWNTEAFF.